This is a list of T cell receptor beta chains from one sample in a study of CD8 T cells in ankylosing spondylitis. TCRdb re-derived calls from the 5' RACE reads in MiXCR, one entry per CDR3 protein. This sample has under 950,000 distinct CDR3 sequences, with around 19% found just once. Material: blood, either unsorted or a sorted T cell fraction (not recorded which). The receptors were sampled from a male donor with ankylosing spondylitis. The CDR3 runs from the conserved cysteine through the conserved F or W. Each record gives: J gene, clone size, V gene, D gene, CDR3 DNA, CDR3 protein. D genes are given only for firm matches. Rows give clone size only sometimes, using once, few, many, or a class for an expanded clone.

>TRBJ2-7|few|TRBV12-3/TRBV12-4|TRBD2
TGTGCCAGCAACCGTACCCGACTAGCCCTTACCTACGAGCAGTACTTC
CASNRTRLALTYEQYF
>TRBJ1-5|-|TRBV29-1|TRBD1
TGCAGCGTGGAGACAGGGAGCGATCAGCCCCAGCATTTT
CSVETGSDQPQHF
>TRBJ1-2|-|TRBV12-3/TRBV12-4|-
TGTGCCAGCAGGATAGGGGTCTCAGGCGGCTATGGCTACACCTTC
CASRIGVSGGYGYTF
>TRBJ2-1|few|TRBV5-1|TRBD2
TGCGCCAGCAGCTCCCTTACTAGCGGGGGGAATGATGAGCAGTTCTTC
CASSSLTSGGNDEQFF
>TRBJ2-2|few|TRBV3-1|-
TGTGCCAGCGGCCACCTCGGCGGGGAGCTGTTTTTT
CASGHLGGELFF
>TRBJ2-2|-|TRBV6-5|-
TGTGCCAGCGCCAGGAAGTCCGGGGAGCTGTTTTTT
CASARKSGELFF
>TRBJ2-7|-|TRBV4-1|TRBD1
TGCGCCAGCAGCCCAGGGGACAGCGCATACGAGCAGTACTTC
CASSPGDSAYEQYF
>TRBJ1-1|-|TRBV5-5|-
TGTGCCAGCAGCATGACACCGAACACTGAAGCTTTCTTT
CASSMTPNTEAFF
>TRBJ1-6|many|TRBV9|-
TGTGCCAGCAGCGTAGGCCAGGGGAATTCACCCCTCCACTTT
CASSVGQGNSPLHF
>TRBJ2-5|-|TRBV18|-
TGTGCCAGCTCAGTTACGGGATCAGAGACCCAGTACTTC
CASSVTGSETQYF
>TRBJ1-5|-|TRBV12-3/TRBV12-4|-
TGTGCCAGCAGTGAGACAGACAATAGCAATCAGCCCCAGCATTTT
CASSETDNSNQPQHF
>TRBJ2-1|few|TRBV4-1|TRBD2
TGCGCCAGCAGCCAAATGGGACTACACAATGAGCAGTTCTTC
CASSQMGLHNEQFF
>TRBJ2-2|-|TRBV13|-
TGTGCCAGCAGCTCAAGGAGGGCGGGGGCCGCCGGGGAGCTGTTTTTT
CASSSRRAGAAGELFF
>TRBJ2-1|-|TRBV6-5|TRBD1
TGTGCCAGCAGTTCCAGACAGGGTCCCTACAATGAGCAGTTCTTC
CASSSRQGPYNEQFF
>TRBJ1-3|-|TRBV20-1|-
TGCAGTGCTGGATCGAGACTGGAAGGAAACACCATATATTTT
CSAGSRLEGNTIYF
>TRBJ1-2|many|TRBV5-1|-
TGCGCCAGCAGCTTGGAAGGCCCGAAGGACGATGGCTACACCTTC
CASSLEGPKDDGYTF
>TRBJ1-3|-|TRBV3-1|-
TGTGCCAGCAGCCGCTCGGGCAGCTCTGGAAACACCATATATTTT
CASSRSGSSGNTIYF
>TRBJ2-3|few|TRBV4-1|-
TGCGCCAGCAGCATCAGTAGCACAGATACGCAGTATTTT
CASSISSTDTQYF
>TRBJ1-5|many|TRBV12-3/TRBV12-4|-
TGTGCCAGCAGCCCCTTCAGGTTCAATCAGCCCCAGCATTTT
CASSPFRFNQPQHF
>TRBJ2-2|few|TRBV20-1|-
TGCAGTGCTAGAGTAGACGCGGTGAACACCGGGGAGCTGTTTTTT
CSARVDAVNTGELFF
>TRBJ1-4|-|TRBV25-1|-
TGTGCCAGTCGGCGGGAGTTTGGTGAAAAACTGTTTTTT
CASRREFGEKLFF
>TRBJ1-5|-|TRBV5-1|-
TGCGCCAGCAGCTTGTGGACGGGCAATCAGCCCCAGCATTTT
CASSLWTGNQPQHF
>TRBJ1-1|few|TRBV18|TRBD1
TGTGCCAGCTCACAGGGACAGGGAATGAACACTGAAGCTTTCTTT
CASSQGQGMNTEAFF
>TRBJ2-5|few|TRBV12-3/TRBV12-4|TRBD2
TGTGCCAGCAGTTTGAAAGGGGAGGGCCTACGGGAGACCCAGTACTTC
CASSLKGEGLRETQYF
>TRBJ2-7|-|TRBV7-8|-
TGTGCCAGCAGCTTAGCAGGGGCCGGGACCGAGCAGTACTTC
CASSLAGAGTEQYF
>TRBJ1-1|once|TRBV15|-
TGTGCCACCAGCAGGGAGGGGGGGGGCGATGAAGCTTTCTTT
CATSREGGGDEAFF
>TRBJ2-2|many|TRBV5-1|-
TGCGCCAGCAGCTTGGCCACGGGGAGGACCGGGGAGCTGTTTTTT
CASSLATGRTGELFF
>TRBJ1-5|-|TRBV12-5|TRBD1
TGTGCTAGTGGATCTGGACAGGGGGCTGATCAGCCCCAGCATTTT
CASGSGQGADQPQHF
>TRBJ2-6|-|TRBV6-2/TRBV6-3|-
TGTGCCAGCAGGCCCCCGGGCTCTGGGGCCAACGTCCTGACTTTC
CASRPPGSGANVLTF
>TRBJ2-3|few|TRBV7-6|TRBD2
TGTGCCAGCAGCTTTGGGACTAGCGGGGGGGCAGAATCAGGAACGCAGTATTTT
CASSFGTSGGAESGTQYF
>TRBJ1-2|few|TRBV7-2|-
TGTGCCAGCAGCTTAGGAGTGGGTATGGATGGCTACACCTTC
CASSLGVGMDGYTF
>TRBJ2-2|few|TRBV5-8|TRBD1
TGTGCCAGCAGTCCACTCTACAGGGGGAACACCGGGGAGCTGTTTTTT
CASSPLYRGNTGELFF
>TRBJ2-5|few|TRBV7-3|TRBD1
TGTGCCAGCAGCTTAACAGGGGACAGTGCCCCAGAGACCCAGTACTTC
CASSLTGDSAPETQYF
>TRBJ2-7|-|TRBV7-2|TRBD1
TGTGCCAGCAGCTCCCGGGACAGGGTGGAGGAGCAGTACTTC
CASSSRDRVEEQYF
>TRBJ1-2|few|TRBV6-5|-
TGTGCCAGCAGTTATATGCAGGGTCTCGACTATGGCTACACCTTC
CASSYMQGLDYGYTF
>TRBJ2-3|-|TRBV2|TRBD2
TGTGCCAGCAACCCGGGGAGCGGGAGGAGTACAGATACGCAGTATTTT
CASNPGSGRSTDTQYF
>TRBJ2-3|once|TRBV7-2|TRBD1
TGTGCCAGCAGCGTCCGGGACAGCCTAACAGATACGCAGTATTTT
CASSVRDSLTDTQYF
>TRBJ1-2|-|TRBV7-9|-
TGTGCCAGCAGCTTAGAGGTGGGGGGCCGGTATGGCTACACCTTC
CASSLEVGGRYGYTF
>TRBJ2-5|once|TRBV9|TRBD2
TGTGCCAGCACCCCCACGGGAGGGCCTGGGGAGACCCAGTACTTC
CASTPTGGPGETQYF
>TRBJ2-3|many|TRBV20-1|TRBD1
TGCAGTGCTTCGGGCAGGGGGCAGGCAGATACGCAGTATTTT
CSASGRGQADTQYF
>TRBJ2-7|-|TRBV4-2|TRBD2
TGTGCCAGCAGCCAAGATACTAGCGGGGTTTACGAGCAGTACTTC
CASSQDTSGVYEQYF
>TRBJ1-1|-|TRBV21-1|-
TGTGCCAGCAGCAAATCAAACCAGACAGGCCCCAACACTGAAGCTTTCTTT
CASSKSNQTGPNTEAFF
>TRBJ1-1|-|TRBV29-1|-
TGCAGCGTTGGGCAGGTGAACACTGAAGCTTTCTTT
CSVGQVNTEAFF
>TRBJ1-1|-|TRBV19|-
TGTGCCAGTATAGATTCAGGGAACACTGAAGCTTTCTTT
CASIDSGNTEAFF
>TRBJ1-6|-|TRBV10-3|-
TGTGCCATCAGTGAGGATGGGTCGGCGGCCCTCCACTTT
CAISEDGSAALHF
>TRBJ2-4|-|TRBV11-2|TRBD2
TGTGCCAGCAGCTTAGTAACTAGCGGGACCCAGTTAGCCAAAAACATTCAGTACTTC
CASSLVTSGTQLAKNIQYF
>TRBJ2-5|-|TRBV2|-
TGTGCCAGCAGTACGCGCCAAGAGACCCAGTACTTC
CASSTRQETQYF
>TRBJ1-2|many|TRBV5-1|-
TGCGCCAGCAGCTTGGGACAGCGAAACTATGGCTACACCTTC
CASSLGQRNYGYTF
>TRBJ2-7|few|TRBV5-1|TRBD2
TGCGCCAGCACTCGGGAGGTCTCCTCCTACGAGCAGTACTTC
CASTREVSSYEQYF
>TRBJ2-1|-|TRBV29-1|-
TGCAGCGTTGAAACGCAATTAATTTACAATGAGCAGTTCTTC
CSVETQLIYNEQFF
>TRBJ2-1|few|TRBV18|-
TGTGCCAGCTCTCAGGTCGTGGGGGCCTACAATGAGCAGTTCTTC
CASSQVVGAYNEQFF
>TRBJ2-7|few|TRBV4-1|TRBD2
TGCGCCAGCAGCCAAGCTGGACTAGCCTACGAGCAGTACTTC
CASSQAGLAYEQYF
>TRBJ2-7|-|TRBV20-1|-
TGCAGTGCTACTACAAGCTCCTACGAGCAGTACTTC
CSATTSSYEQYF
>TRBJ1-6|few|TRBV12-3/TRBV12-4|-
TGTGCCAGCAGGAACCGGGATTCACCCCTCCACTTT
CASRNRDSPLHF
>TRBJ1-5|-|TRBV6-2/TRBV6-3|TRBD1
TGTGCCAGCAGTTACGAGACAGGGGGCAATCAGCCCCAGCATTTT
CASSYETGGNQPQHF
>TRBJ2-5|few|TRBV6-5|-
TGTGCCAGCAGTTACGGACAGAAACCAGGGTCGGGTGAGACCCAGTACTTC
CASSYGQKPGSGETQYF
>TRBJ2-7|few|TRBV4-1|-
TGCGCCAGCAGCCACCCGACCGGGTTGTCGGAGCAGTACTTC
CASSHPTGLSEQYF
>TRBJ1-2|-|TRBV6-1|-
TGTGCCAGCAGTGAGGCTGGAGGAGCTAACTATGGCTACACCTTC
CASSEAGGANYGYTF